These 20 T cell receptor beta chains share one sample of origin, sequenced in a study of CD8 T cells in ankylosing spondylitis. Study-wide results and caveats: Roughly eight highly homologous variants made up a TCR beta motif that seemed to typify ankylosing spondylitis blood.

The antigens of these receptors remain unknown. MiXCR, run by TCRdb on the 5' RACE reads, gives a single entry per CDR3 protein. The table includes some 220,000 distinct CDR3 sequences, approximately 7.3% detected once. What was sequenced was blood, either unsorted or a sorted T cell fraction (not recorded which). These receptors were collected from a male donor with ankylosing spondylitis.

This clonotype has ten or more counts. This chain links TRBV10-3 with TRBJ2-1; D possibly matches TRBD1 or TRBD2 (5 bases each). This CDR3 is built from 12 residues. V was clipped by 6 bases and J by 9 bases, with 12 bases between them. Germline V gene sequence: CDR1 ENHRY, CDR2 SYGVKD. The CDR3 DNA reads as TGTGCCATCAGGCAAGATGGGGGTGAGCAGTTCTTC. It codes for CAIRQDGGEQFF.

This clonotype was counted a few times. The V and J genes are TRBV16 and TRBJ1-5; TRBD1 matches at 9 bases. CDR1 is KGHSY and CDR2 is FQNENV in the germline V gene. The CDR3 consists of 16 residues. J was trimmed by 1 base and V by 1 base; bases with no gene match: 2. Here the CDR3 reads CASSQFGTGSNQPQHF. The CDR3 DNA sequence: TGTGCCAGCAGCCAATTCGGGACAGGGAGCAATCAGCCCCAGCATTTT.

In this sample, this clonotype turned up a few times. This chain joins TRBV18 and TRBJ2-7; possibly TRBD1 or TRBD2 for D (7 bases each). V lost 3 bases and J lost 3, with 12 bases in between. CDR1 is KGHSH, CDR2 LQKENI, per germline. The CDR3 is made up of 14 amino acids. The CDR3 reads CASSPTGEGYEQYF. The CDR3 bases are TGTGCCAGCTCACCCACAGGGGAGGGCTACGAGCAGTACTTC.

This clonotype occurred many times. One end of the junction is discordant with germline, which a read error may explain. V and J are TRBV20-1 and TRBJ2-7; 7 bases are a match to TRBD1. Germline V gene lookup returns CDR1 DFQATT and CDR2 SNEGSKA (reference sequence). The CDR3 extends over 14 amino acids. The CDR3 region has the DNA TGCAGTGCAAGAGACAGGGTCGGTGAAGACGAGCAGTACTTC. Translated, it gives CSARDRVGEDEQYF.

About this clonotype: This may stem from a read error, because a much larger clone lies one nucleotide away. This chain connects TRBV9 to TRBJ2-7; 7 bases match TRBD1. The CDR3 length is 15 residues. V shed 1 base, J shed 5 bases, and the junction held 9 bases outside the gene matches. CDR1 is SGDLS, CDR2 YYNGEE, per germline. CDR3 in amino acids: CASSVRGQGVDEQYF. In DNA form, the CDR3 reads TGTGCCAGCAGCGTACGTGGTCAGGGGGTGGACGAGCAGTACTTC.

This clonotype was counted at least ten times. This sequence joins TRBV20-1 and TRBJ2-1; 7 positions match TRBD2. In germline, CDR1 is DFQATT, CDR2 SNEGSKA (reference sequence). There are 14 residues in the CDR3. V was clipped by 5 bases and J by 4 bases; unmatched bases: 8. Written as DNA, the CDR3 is TGCAGTGCTGACTGGCGGGAGTGGTACAATGAGCAGTTCTTC. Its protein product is CSADWREWYNEQFF.

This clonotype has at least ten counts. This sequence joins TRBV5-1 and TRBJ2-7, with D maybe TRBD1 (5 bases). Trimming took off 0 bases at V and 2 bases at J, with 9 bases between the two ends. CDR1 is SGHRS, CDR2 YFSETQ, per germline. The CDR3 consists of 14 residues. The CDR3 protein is CASSLEGRAYEQYF. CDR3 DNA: TGCGCCAGCAGCTTGGAGGGCAGGGCCTACGAGCAGTACTTC.

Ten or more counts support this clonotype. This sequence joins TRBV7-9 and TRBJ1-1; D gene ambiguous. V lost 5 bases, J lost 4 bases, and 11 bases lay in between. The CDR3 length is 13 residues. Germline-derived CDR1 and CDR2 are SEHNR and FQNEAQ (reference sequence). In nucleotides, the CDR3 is TGTGCCAGCAGCCCGGGCCCGGCCACTGAAGCTTTCTTT. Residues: CASSPGPATEAFF.

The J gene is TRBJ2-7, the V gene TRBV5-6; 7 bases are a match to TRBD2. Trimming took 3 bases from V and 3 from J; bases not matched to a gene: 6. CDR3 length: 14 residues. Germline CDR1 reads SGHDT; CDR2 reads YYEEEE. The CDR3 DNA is TGTGCCAGCAGCTCGGGAGGTGGGAACTACGAGCAGTACTTC. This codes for CASSSGGGNYEQYF.

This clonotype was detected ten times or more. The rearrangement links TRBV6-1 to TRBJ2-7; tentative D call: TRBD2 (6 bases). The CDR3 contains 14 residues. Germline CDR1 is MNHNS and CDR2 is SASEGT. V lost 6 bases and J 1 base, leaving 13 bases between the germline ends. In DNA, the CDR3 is TGTGCCAGCAGCCCTATAGGGACTTCCTACGAGCAGTACTTC. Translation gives CASSPIGTSYEQYF.

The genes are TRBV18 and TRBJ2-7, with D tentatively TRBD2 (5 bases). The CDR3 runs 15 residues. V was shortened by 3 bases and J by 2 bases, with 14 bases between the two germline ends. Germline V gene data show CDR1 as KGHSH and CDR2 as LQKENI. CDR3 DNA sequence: TGTGCCAGCTCACCGGAGGTCCGAGCCACCTACGAGCAGTACTTC. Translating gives CASSPEVRATYEQYF.

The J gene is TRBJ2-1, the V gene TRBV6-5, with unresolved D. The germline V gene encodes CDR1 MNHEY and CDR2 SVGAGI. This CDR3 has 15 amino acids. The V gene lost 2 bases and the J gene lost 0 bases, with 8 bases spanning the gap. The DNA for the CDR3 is TGTGCCAGCAGTTACGTAAGGAGCTCCTACAATGAGCAGTTCTTC. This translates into CASSYVRSSYNEQFF.

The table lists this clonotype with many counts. The CDR3 coding sequence is TGCGCCAGCAGCCAAGGAAGGGGGATCAACACCGGGGAGCTGTTTTTT. It yields the protein CASSQGRGINTGELFF. This chain links TRBV4-3 with TRBJ2-2; D is perhaps TRBD1 (6 bases). V lost 1 base to trimming and J lost 2 bases, with 11 bases between them. Germline CDR1 LGHNA, CDR2 YSLEER. There are 16 residues in the CDR3.

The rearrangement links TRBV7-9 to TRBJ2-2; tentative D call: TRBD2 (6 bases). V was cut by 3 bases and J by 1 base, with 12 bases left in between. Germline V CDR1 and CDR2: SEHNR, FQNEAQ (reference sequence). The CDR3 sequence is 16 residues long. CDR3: CASSFQGGKNTGELFF. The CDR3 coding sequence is TGTGCCAGCAGCTTTCAGGGCGGGAAGAACACCGGGGAGCTGTTTTTT.

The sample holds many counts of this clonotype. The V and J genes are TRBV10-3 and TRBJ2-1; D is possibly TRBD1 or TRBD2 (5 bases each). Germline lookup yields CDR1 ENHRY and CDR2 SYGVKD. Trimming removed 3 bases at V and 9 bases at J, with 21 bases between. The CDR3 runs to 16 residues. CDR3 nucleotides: TGTGCCATCAGTGATACGGGGCAGAACGTCGGCGCTGAGCAGTTCTTC. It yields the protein CAISDTGQNVGAEQFF.

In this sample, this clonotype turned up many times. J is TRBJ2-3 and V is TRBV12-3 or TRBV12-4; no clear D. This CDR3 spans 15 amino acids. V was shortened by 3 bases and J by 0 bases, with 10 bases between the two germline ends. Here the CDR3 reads CASSFPPRSTDTQYF. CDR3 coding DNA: TGTGCCAGCAGTTTCCCCCCGAGAAGCACAGATACGCAGTATTTT.

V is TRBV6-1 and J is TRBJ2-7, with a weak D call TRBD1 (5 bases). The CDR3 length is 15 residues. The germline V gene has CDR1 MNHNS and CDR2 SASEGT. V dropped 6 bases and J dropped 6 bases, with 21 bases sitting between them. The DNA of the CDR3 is TGTGCCAGCAGGACTCTTTGGGGCAGTAAACGCGAGCAGTACTTC. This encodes CASRTLWGSKREQYF.

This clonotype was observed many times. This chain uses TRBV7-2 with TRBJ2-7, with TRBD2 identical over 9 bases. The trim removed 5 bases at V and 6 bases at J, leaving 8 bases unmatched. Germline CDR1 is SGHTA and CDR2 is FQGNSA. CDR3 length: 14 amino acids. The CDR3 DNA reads TGTGCCAGCAGCCCCATAGCGGGAGATGCCGAGCAGTACTTC. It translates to CASSPIAGDAEQYF.

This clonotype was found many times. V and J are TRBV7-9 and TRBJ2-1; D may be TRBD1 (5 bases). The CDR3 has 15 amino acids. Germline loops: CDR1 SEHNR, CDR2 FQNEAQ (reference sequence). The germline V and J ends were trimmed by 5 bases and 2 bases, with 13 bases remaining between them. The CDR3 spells CASSQGGVPYNEQFF. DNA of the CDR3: TGTGCCAGCAGCCAGGGTGGGGTGCCCTACAATGAGCAGTTCTTC.

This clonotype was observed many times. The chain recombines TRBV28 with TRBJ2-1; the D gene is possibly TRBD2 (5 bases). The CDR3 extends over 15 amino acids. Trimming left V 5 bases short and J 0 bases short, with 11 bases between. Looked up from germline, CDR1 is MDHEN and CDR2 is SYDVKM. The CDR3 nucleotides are TGTGCCAGCAGTCCGAGGGAGCTCTCCTACAATGAGCAGTTCTTC. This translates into CASSPRELSYNEQFF.